This T cell receptor beta chain was captured in a study of blood T cell repertoires in COVID-19. About the research overall: T cells, B-cell-depleted T cells, or PBMCs supplied cDNA or gDNA.

V was clipped by 6 bases and J by 1 base; unmatched bases: 3. This CDR3 has 14 amino acids. Germline CDR1 is SGDLS and CDR2 is YYNGEE. Per the original methods: Counts of nucleated cells, estimated from reference gene primer amplification, were obtained. The data were produced by immunoSEQ multiplex PCR, yet TCRdb's version contains in-frame clones alone and is incomplete. Clone size and V and J calls were adopted from that table, with D and trimming inferred from the DNA. Seen here are around 150,000 clones, over 70% observed once, and the top ten hold approximately 3%. Participant-reported clinical history was the basis for cohort assignment.

Material: PBMCs or T cells enriched from blood (not recorded which). The clonotype originates from a woman aged 60 to 75 who had recovered from COVID-19. This sequence joins TRBV9 and TRBJ2-1; 8 bases fit TRBD2. Here the CDR3 reads CASNGGASYNEQFF. The CDR3 nucleotides are TGTGCCAGCAACGGGGGGGCTTCCTACAATGAGCAGTTCTTC. The full variable domain, rest sourced from reference TRBV9 and TRBJ2-1, is DSGVTQTPKHLITATGQRVTLRCSPRSGDLSVYWYQQSLDQGLQFLIQYYNGEERAKGNILERFSAQQFPDLHSELNLSSLELGDSALYFCASNGGASYNEQFFGPGTRLTVL.